The sequence of this TCR beta chain was determined in a study of shared clonotypes between healthy human individuals. Trimming shortened V by 0 bases and J by 4 bases, and 7 bases separated the two germline ends. The CDR3 is 13 amino acids. Germline V gives CDR1 MNHEY, CDR2 SMNVEV (reference sequence). Naive CD8 cells lacked CD45RO and underwent positive selection for CCR7, leaving out terminally differentiated effector memory CD45RA+ cells. HIV-negative, healthy adults without recent acute infections or vaccinations were the donors. In the case of this clone: The antigen is undetermined.

The study's findings and limits: Clonotype sharing among donors likely depends on sequencing depth.

Data came from immunoSEQ multiplex PCR; TCRdb stores just in-frame clones and leaves some out. This repertoire shows under 700,000 clones, around 96% found once; its top ten account for about 0.11%. Material for sequencing was naive CD8+ T cells sorted from blood. The clonotype comes from a woman aged 25 to 39 in good health. The chain has TRBV27 and TRBJ2-7; D ambiguous. The CDR3 DNA is TGTGCCAGCAGTTTATCGGAAACTTACGAGCAGTACTTC. It translates to CASSLSETYEQYF.